This entry lists 14 T cell receptor beta chains sequenced from one sample in a study of CD8+CD57+ T cells in acquired aplastic anemia. Investigators profiled TCR beta VDJ and CDR3 from genomic DNA template. Via MiXCR, TCRdb re-called the reads, giving one row per CDR3 protein. This table has approximately 380,000 distinct CDR3 sequences, around 68% appearing once. Sequenced input: sorted CD4+, CD8+, or CD8+CD57+ T cells (not recorded which) from PBMCs. Receptors originate from a human donor in good health, serving as a control.

This clonotype occurred many times. This chain joins TRBV6-5 and TRBJ2-2; TRBD1 might be the D (6 bases). The V and J ends lost 2 bases and 1 base respectively, with 14 bases between them. This CDR3 has 17 residues. Germline assignment: CDR1 MNHEY and CDR2 SVGAGI. The CDR3, as DNA: TGTGCCAGCAGTTACGCCTCAGGGGCCTGGAACACCGGGGAGCTGTTTTTT. Its translation: CASSYASGAWNTGELFF.

Worth noting for this clonotype: One end of the junction fails to match germline, which may point to a read error. CDR3 DNA sequence: TGTGCCAGCAGCCTGGAGAGGGGGGCCAACGTCCTGACTTTT. It yields the protein CASSLERGANVLTF. The rearrangement uses TRBV7-2 and TRBJ1-5, with D tentatively TRBD1 (6 bases). The CDR3 totals 14 residues. Germline V gene lookup returns CDR1 SGHTA and CDR2 FQGNSA.

The genes are TRBV30 and TRBJ1-6; possibly TRBD1 for D (5 bases). The CDR3 length is 13 residues. The V gene lost 4 bases and the J gene lost 9 bases, with 13 bases spanning the gap. From germline, CDR1 is GTSNPN and CDR2 SVGIG (reference sequence). Here the CDR3 DNA reads TGTGCCTGGAAGTCAGGGTTTGGTTCACCCCTCCACTTT. It is translated as CAWKSGFGSPLHF. Based on the CDR3 plus reference TRBV30 and TRBJ1-6, the full variable domain is SQTIHQWPATLVQPVGSPLSLECTVEGTSNPNLYWYRQAAGRGLQLLFYSVGIGQISSEVPQNLSASRPQDRQFILSSKKLLLSDSGFYLCAWKSGFGSPLHFGNGTRLTVT.

The rearrangement uses TRBV7-9 and TRBJ2-5; D possibly corresponds to TRBD2 (5 bases). Trimming removed 2 bases from V and 5 bases from J, with 15 bases in between. CDR1 SEHNR and CDR2 FQNEAQ come from the germline V gene (reference sequence). This CDR3 has 15 residues. Written as DNA, the CDR3 is TGTGCCAGCAGCTTATTAGATGCCTGGGAGGAGACCCAGTACTTC. This translates into CASSLLDAWEETQYF.

Ten or more counts support this clonotype. J is TRBJ1-6 and V is TRBV14; no clear D gene. From germline, CDR1 is SGHDN and CDR2 FVKESK. The ends were cut back, 1 base at V and 11 bases at J, with 12 bases in the middle. This CDR3 comprises 14 residues. The CDR3 here is CASSQGRRLPPLHF. CDR3 nucleotides: TGTGCCAGCAGCCAAGGTCGTAGGCTACCACCCCTCCACTTT.

Remarks on this clonotype: One junction end does not reproduce the germline sequence, and a read error may be involved. The V call is TRBV24-1, the J call TRBJ1-1; D unclear. The CDR3 covers 14 residues. Germline values: CDR1 KGHDR, CDR2 SFDVKD. CDR3 region: CATSCGGPKTEAYF. The CDR3 region has the DNA TGTGCCACCAGTTGCGGCGGGCCGAAGACGGAAGCTTACTTC.

This clonotype was counted at least ten times. The gene calls are TRBV10-1 and TRBJ2-1; no reliable D call. From germline, CDR1 is WNHNN and CDR2 SYGVQD (reference sequence). CDR3 length: 12 residues. Trimming removed 8 bases at V and 14 bases at J, with 19 bases between. In DNA form, the CDR3 reads TGCGCCAGCGGCGTTAAGGGAACAAGGGAGTTCTTC. This translates into CASGVKGTREFF.

V and J are TRBV24-1 and TRBJ1-5; the match to TRBD1 covers 8 bases. The CDR3 contains 15 residues. Germline CDR1 reads KGHDR; CDR2 reads SFDVKD. Germline trimming cut 6 bases from V and 6 bases from J; bases unmatched to any gene: 9. CDR3 sequence (DNA): TGTGCCACCAGTTATGGACAGGGCGGCAGTCAGCCCCAGCATTTT. The encoded protein is CATSYGQGGSQPQHF.

Many counts were recorded for this clonotype. The CDR3 DNA reads TGTGCCAGCAGCTTAGATGCCCCCGGGACAGTAAGGTATTCACCCCTCCACTTT. Amino acid sequence: CASSLDAPGTVRYSPLHF. The genes are TRBV7-6 and TRBJ1-6; TRBD1 aligns across 7 bases. The CDR3 has 18 amino acids. CDR1 is SGHVS, CDR2 FNYEAQ, per germline. V was pared by 1 base and J by 8 bases, with 14 bases of the junction left unmatched.

This clonotype appeared a few times. V usage is TRBV4-3 and J usage is TRBJ2-6; 10 positions match TRBD1. J lost 4 bases, V lost 6 bases, and 12 bases had no gene match. Germline V lookup: CDR1 LGHNA, CDR2 YSLEER. This CDR3 contains 18 residues. The DNA of the CDR3 is TGCGCCAGCAGTGAGTCCGGGGGACAGGGGCTGGGGGCCAACGTCCTGACTTTC. As protein: CASSESGGQGLGANVLTF.

V and J are TRBV12-3 or TRBV12-4 and TRBJ2-7, with D perhaps matching TRBD1 or TRBD2 (5 bases each). The V and J ends lost 6 bases and 4 bases respectively, with 19 bases between them. The length of the CDR3 is 15 residues. In DNA, the CDR3 is TGTGCCAGCAGACCATGGGGGTCGAGGGATTACGAGCAGTACTTC. Residues: CASRPWGSRDYEQYF.

This clonotype was recorded once. The conserved final phenylalanine or tryptophan is absent from the CDR3, which likely points to a read error. Because the CDR3's place on the DNA is in doubt, the DNA is left out and the CDR3 is given as listed by TCRdb. This chain links TRBV7-2 with TRBJ1-2. The CDR3 is 13 residues long, ends included. The germline gives CDR1 SGHTA, CDR2 FQGNSA. The CDR3 sequence: CASSLDRTSSTAI.

The V call is TRBV5-1, the J call TRBJ1-2; D may be TRBD1 (5 bases). The V end was cut by 2 bases, the J end by 2 bases, with 10 bases between. There are 14 residues in the CDR3. Per the germline V gene, CDR1 is SGHRS and CDR2 is YFSETQ. The CDR3 sequence is CASSLPGPNYGYTF. The CDR3 nucleotides are TGCGCCAGCAGCTTACCAGGGCCGAACTATGGCTACACCTTC. Combining the CDR3 with reference TRBV5-1 and TRBJ1-2 gives the whole variable domain KAGVTQTPRYLIKTRGQQVTLSCSPISGHRSVSWYQQTPGQGLQFLFEYFSETQRNKGNFPGRFSGRQFSNSRSEMNVSTLELGDSALYLCASSLPGPNYGYTFGSGTRLTVV.

This chain uses TRBV12-3 or TRBV12-4 with TRBJ2-5; D unclear. The CDR3 consists of 14 residues. The V end was cut by 10 bases, the J end by 5 bases, with 20 bases between. CDR3 protein: CATGLDPGVETQYF. The CDR3 DNA reads as TGTGCCACCGGTTTAGATCCTGGGGTGGAGACCCAGTACTTC.